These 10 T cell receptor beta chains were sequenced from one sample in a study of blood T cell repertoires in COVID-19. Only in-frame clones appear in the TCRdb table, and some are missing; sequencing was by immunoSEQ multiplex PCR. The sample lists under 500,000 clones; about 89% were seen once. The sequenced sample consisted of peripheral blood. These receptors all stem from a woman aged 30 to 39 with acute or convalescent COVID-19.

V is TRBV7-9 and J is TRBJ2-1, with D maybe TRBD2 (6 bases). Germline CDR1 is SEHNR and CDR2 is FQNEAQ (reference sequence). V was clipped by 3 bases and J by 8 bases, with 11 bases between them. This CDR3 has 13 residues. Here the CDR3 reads CASSLGPGDEQFF. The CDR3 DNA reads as TGTGCCAGCAGCTTGGGACCGGGGGATGAGCAGTTCTTC.

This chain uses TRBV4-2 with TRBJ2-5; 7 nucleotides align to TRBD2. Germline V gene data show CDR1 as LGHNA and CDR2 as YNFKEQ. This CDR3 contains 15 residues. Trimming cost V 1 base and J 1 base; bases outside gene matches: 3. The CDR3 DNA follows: TGTGCCAGCAGCCAAGTAACTAGCGCCCAAGAGACCCAGTACTTC. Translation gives CASSQVTSAQETQYF.

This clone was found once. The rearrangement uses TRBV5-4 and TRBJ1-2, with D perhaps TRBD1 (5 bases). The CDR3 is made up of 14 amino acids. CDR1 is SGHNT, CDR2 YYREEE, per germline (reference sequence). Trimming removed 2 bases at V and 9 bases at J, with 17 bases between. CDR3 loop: CASSFKGPRLSYTF. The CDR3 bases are TGTGCCAGCAGCTTTAAGGGGCCGCGGTTGAGCTACACCTTC.

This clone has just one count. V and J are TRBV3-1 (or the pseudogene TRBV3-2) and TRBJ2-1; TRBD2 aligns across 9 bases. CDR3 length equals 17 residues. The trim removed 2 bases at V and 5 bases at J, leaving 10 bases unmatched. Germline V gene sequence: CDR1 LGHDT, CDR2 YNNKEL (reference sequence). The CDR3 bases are TGTGCCAGCAGCCAACGGCTCAGCGGGGGGAGAAACAATGAGCAGTTCTTC. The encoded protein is CASSQRLSGGRNNEQFF.

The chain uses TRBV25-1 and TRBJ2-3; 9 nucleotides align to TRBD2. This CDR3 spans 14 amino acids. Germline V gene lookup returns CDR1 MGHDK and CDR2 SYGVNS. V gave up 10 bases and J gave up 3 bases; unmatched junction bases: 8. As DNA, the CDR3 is TGTGCCACCGAAGCGGGGGGATATACAGATACGCAGTATTTT. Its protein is CATEAGGYTDTQYF.

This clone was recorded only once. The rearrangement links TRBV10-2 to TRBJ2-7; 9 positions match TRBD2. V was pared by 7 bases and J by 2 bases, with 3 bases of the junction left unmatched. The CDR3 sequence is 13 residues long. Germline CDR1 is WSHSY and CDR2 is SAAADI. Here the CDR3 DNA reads TGCGCCAGCAAAGCTAGCGGGGCCTACGAGCAGTACTTC. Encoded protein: CASKASGAYEQYF.

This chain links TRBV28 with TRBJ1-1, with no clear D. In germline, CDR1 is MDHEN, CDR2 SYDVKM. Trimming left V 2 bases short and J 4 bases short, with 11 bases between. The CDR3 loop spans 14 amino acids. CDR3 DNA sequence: TGTGCCAGCAGTTTAAAGACGGGGTCCACTGAAGCTTTCTTT. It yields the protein CASSLKTGSTEAFF.

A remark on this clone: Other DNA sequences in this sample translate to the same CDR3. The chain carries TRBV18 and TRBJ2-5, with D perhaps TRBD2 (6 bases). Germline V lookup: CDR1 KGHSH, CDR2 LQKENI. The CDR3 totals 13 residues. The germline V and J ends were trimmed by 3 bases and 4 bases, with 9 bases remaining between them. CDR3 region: CASSPGGVETQYF. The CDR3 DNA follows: TGTGCCAGCTCACCGGGCGGGGTAGAGACCCAGTACTTC.

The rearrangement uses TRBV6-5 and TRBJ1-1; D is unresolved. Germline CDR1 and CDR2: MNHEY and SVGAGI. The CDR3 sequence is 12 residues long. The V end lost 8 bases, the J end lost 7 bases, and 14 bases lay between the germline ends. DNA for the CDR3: TGTGCCAGCGGCGGGGAAGGAAATGAAGCTTTCTTT. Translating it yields CASGGEGNEAFF.

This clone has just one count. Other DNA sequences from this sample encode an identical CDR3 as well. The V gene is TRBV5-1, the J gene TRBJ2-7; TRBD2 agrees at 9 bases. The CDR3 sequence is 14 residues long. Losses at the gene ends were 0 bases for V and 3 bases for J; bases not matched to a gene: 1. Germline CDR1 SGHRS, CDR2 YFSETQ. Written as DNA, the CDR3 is TGCGCCAGCAGCTTGGAAGCGGGGGGCTACGAGCAGTACTTC. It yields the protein CASSLEAGGYEQYF.